This T cell receptor (beta chain) was profiled in a study of identical twins. Study-level findings and limits: In beta out-of-frame sequences, the excess sharing between twins was weaker. A cross-sectional statistical analysis, not follow-up of the same donors, supported the conclusions. Within twin pairs, the out-of-frame alpha sequences they shared showed excess low generation probability.

Germline V lookup: CDR1 KGHDR, CDR2 SFDVKD. Deletions cut 2 bases from V and 0 bases from J, with 10 bases between. This CDR3 has 15 amino acids. As to this clonotype: Its antigen is undetermined.

Unique molecular identifiers were present on the cDNA, and a universal primer site came from template switching. TCRdb processed the 5' RACE reads anew with MiXCR; each CDR3 protein has one entry. This sample has 400,000 to 500,000 distinct CDR3 sequences; around 15% occur once, and the top ten carry approximately 1%. These data were likewise used in another study, on yellow fever vaccine responses in identical twins.

This clonotype was sampled from a woman younger than 30 in good health. The chain recombines TRBV24-1 with TRBJ2-7; D gene uncertain. The sample comprised CD4+ T cells sorted from blood. DNA for the CDR3: TGTGCCACCAGTGATTCCGTATCCCTCTCCTACGAGCAGTACTTC. Its protein is CATSDSVSLSYEQYF.